These 29 T cell receptor beta chains were sequenced from one sample in a study of cytomegalovirus exposure and HLA in healthy donors. Researchers ran the PCR with 60 Vbeta and 13 Jbeta primers. The protocol was immunoSEQ multiplex PCR, while the TCRdb copy is restricted to in-frame clones and leaves out a portion. The data contain 100,000 to 150,000 clones, over 75% of them singletons. Sample: PBMCs. The receptors stem from a male donor in good health and CMV-seropositive.

The chain joins TRBV28 to TRBJ2-7, with D maybe TRBD2 (6 bases). The ends were cut back, 5 bases at V and 0 bases at J, with 11 bases in the middle. The CDR3 covers 14 residues. The V gene's germline CDR1 is MDHEN and CDR2 SYDVKM. CDR3 DNA: TGTGCCAGCAGTAGTAGCGGAAGCTCCTACGAGCAGTACTTC. Translation: CASSSSGSSYEQYF.

This clone was detected only once. CDR3 bases: TGTGCCAGCAGCTCGACTTCCGGGACAGGGAACACTAACTATGGCTACACCTTC. It translates to CASSSTSGTGNTNYGYTF. The chain couples TRBV7-9 to TRBJ1-2; 9 bases align to TRBD1. V trimming: 4 bases; J trimming: 0 bases; junction bases outside the gene matches: 12. CDR3 size: 18 residues. CDR1 is SEHNR, CDR2 FQNEAQ, per germline (reference sequence).

This chain joins TRBV19 and TRBJ2-1, with 8 nucleotides matching TRBD2. With V trimmed by 0 bases and J by 3 bases, 7 bases remained unmatched. Germline V gene data show CDR1 as LNHDA and CDR2 as SQIVND (reference sequence). There are 17 residues in the CDR3. The CDR3 coding sequence is TGTGCCAGTAGTATAGATCGGGAGGGTGTGAACTACAATGAGCAGTTCTTC. Translated: CASSIDREGVNYNEQFF.

Written as DNA, the CDR3 is TGTGCCAGCAGTTTGGGAGATAATCCCTACGAGCAGTACTTC. This translates into CASSLGDNPYEQYF. The rearrangement links TRBV28 to TRBJ2-5; perhaps TRBD2 as D (5 bases). The DNA end favors TRBJ2-7, so the J call may be wrong. This CDR3 is 14 amino acids long. Germline CDR1 is MDHEN and CDR2 is SYDVKM.

The genes are TRBV28 and TRBJ1-1; D gene ambiguous. Trimming cost V 10 bases and J 0 bases, with 12 bases left between them. Looked up from germline, CDR1 is MDHEN and CDR2 is SYDVKM. The CDR3 consists of 13 residues. The CDR3 is CATSSGLNTEAFF. CDR3 in DNA: TGTGCCACGTCCAGCGGTTTGAACACTGAAGCTTTCTTT.

This sequence joins TRBV13 and TRBJ2-3; 7 bases align to TRBD2. CDR3 length: 15 amino acids. Germline trimming cut 5 bases from V and 1 base from J; bases unmatched to any gene: 6. The germline CDR1 and CDR2 sequences are PRHDT and FYEKMQ (reference sequence). The CDR3 sequence is CASSIASGGTDTQYF. The CDR3 DNA reads as TGTGCCAGCAGCATAGCTAGCGGAGGCACAGATACGCAGTATTTT.

The V gene is TRBV5-6, the J gene TRBJ1-1; D not certain. In germline, CDR1 is SGHDT, CDR2 YYEEEE. The CDR3 runs to 14 residues. V lost 0 bases to trimming and J lost 1 base, with 7 bases between them. CDR3 sequence (DNA): TGTGCCAGCAGCTTGGAAGGAGCGAACACTGAAGCTTTCTTT. This sequence encodes CASSLEGANTEAFF.

This clone has just a few counts. The chain carries TRBV7-2 and TRBJ2-2, with 9 bases matching TRBD2. This CDR3 region has 16 residues. The V gene end was trimmed by 5 bases and the J gene end by 3 bases; junction bases not matched to a gene: 7. From germline, CDR1 is SGHTA and CDR2 FQGNSA. CDR3 region: CASSPGLAQYTGELFF. The CDR3 DNA sequence: TGTGCCAGCAGCCCCGGACTAGCGCAATACACCGGGGAGCTGTTTTTT.

The chain joins TRBV9 to TRBJ2-2, with D tentatively TRBD2 (7 bases). V was cut by 0 bases and J by 4 bases, with 16 bases left in between. Germline CDR1 and CDR2: SGDLS and YYNGEE. The CDR3 runs 17 residues. CDR3 DNA sequence: TGTGCCAGCAGCGTAGGGGGTGCGGGGGCAGGCACCGGGGAGCTGTTTTTT. Amino acids: CASSVGGAGAGTGELFF.

This clone appeared a few times. The chain links TRBV13 to TRBJ2-1; TRBD2 matches 7 bases. V shed 5 bases and J 6 bases; nucleotides not matched to a gene: 10. Looked up from germline, CDR1 is PRHDT and CDR2 is FYEKMQ (reference sequence). This CDR3 is 15 amino acids long. The CDR3 nucleotides read TGTGCCAGCAGCGTCACCACTAGCGACCTCAATGAGCAGTTCTTC. Translated, it gives CASSVTTSDLNEQFF.

This rearrangement joins TRBV5-1 to TRBJ2-1; 8 bases line up with TRBD1. CDR1 SGHRS and CDR2 YFSETQ come from the germline V gene. The trim removed 2 bases at V and 4 bases at J, leaving 5 bases unmatched. The CDR3 extends over 15 amino acids. Here the CDR3 DNA reads TGCGCCAGCAGCTTACCGGGACAGGTTTACAATGAGCAGTTCTTC. Translation gives CASSLPGQVYNEQFF.

The V and J genes are TRBV19 and TRBJ2-1, with D possibly matching TRBD2 (6 bases). The length of the CDR3 is 16 residues. V lost 4 bases, J lost 10 bases, and 23 bases lay in between. CDR1 LNHDA and CDR2 SQIVND come from the germline V gene (reference sequence). The CDR3 nucleotides read TGTGCCAGTAGTACTCGTTTCGGGACTCCTTTTCCGGAGCAGTTCTTC. As protein: CASSTRFGTPFPEQFF.

V gene TRBV27 combines with J gene TRBJ2-1, with TRBD2 matching over 10 bases. Germline CDR1 is MNHEY and CDR2 is SMNVEV (reference sequence). The length of the CDR3 is 14 residues. With V trimmed by 6 bases and J by 4 bases, 3 bases remained unmatched. CDR3 sequence (DNA): TGTGCCAGCAGGACTAGCGGGTTTTACAATGAGCAGTTCTTC. Its translation is CASRTSGFYNEQFF.

With regard to this clone: One end of the junction does not line up with germline, which may come from a read error. The rearrangement joins TRBV19 to TRBJ2-6; TRBD1 matches at 8 bases. There are 15 residues in the CDR3. Germline CDR1 is LNHDA and CDR2 is SQIVND (reference sequence). The CDR3 loop reads CASNPTGVGANGLTF. CDR3 in DNA: TGTGCCAGTAACCCGACAGGGGTTGGGGCCAACGGCCTGACTTTC. The full variable domain, in which reference TRBV19 and TRBJ2-6 provide the parts outside the CDR3, is DGGITQSPKYLFRKEGQNVTLSCEQNLNHDAMYWYRQDPGQGLRLIYYSQIVNDFQKGDIAEGYSVSREKKESFPLTVTSAQKNPTAFYLCASNPTGVGANGLTFGAGSRLTVL.

The chain joins TRBV5-4 to TRBJ1-1, with 9 nucleotides matching TRBD1. V shed 0 bases, J shed 6 bases, and the junction held 12 bases outside the gene matches. From germline, CDR1 is SGHNT and CDR2 YYREEE (reference sequence). The CDR3 covers 17 residues. CDR3 in amino acids: CASSLEWCLQGAAEAFF. In DNA, the CDR3 is TGTGCCAGCAGCTTGGAGTGGTGCTTACAGGGGGCCGCTGAAGCTTTCTTT.

The chain is built from TRBV5-4 and TRBJ2-2; D is perhaps TRBD2 (7 bases). In germline, CDR1 is SGHNT, CDR2 YYREEE (reference sequence). The V gene lost 7 bases and the J gene lost 5 bases, with 21 bases spanning the gap. The CDR3 has 16 amino acids. The DNA of the CDR3 is TGTGCCAGCCGACCCTCCTGGGGGGGCGGAACCGGGGAGCTGTTTTTT. Protein product: CASRPSWGGGTGELFF. The variable domain in full, with the rest retrieved from reference TRBV5-4 and TRBJ2-2, is ETGVTQSPTHLIKTRGQQVTLRCSSQSGHNTVSWYQQALGQGPQFIFQYYREEENGRGNFPPRFSGLQFPNYSSELNVNALELDDSALYLCASRPSWGGGTGELFFGEGSRLTVL.

The V call is TRBV5-8, the J call TRBJ2-1; weak D call: TRBD2 (5 bases). Germline values: CDR1 SGHTS, CDR2 YDEGEE. V lost 0 bases and J lost 2, with 9 bases in between. The length of the CDR3 is 15 residues. CDR3 coding DNA: TGTGCCAGCAGCTTGGGTGGGAGTCCCTACAATGAGCAGTTCTTC. It translates to CASSLGGSPYNEQFF.

The chain links TRBV5-1 to TRBJ2-5; tentatively, D is TRBD2 (6 bases). V was shortened by 7 bases and J by 1 base, with 11 bases between the two germline ends. This CDR3 comprises 13 residues. CDR1 and CDR2 (germline): SGHRS, YFSETQ. The CDR3 nucleotides are TGCGCCAGCGGCCCCGGGAGCCAAGAGACCCAGTACTTC. This codes for CASGPGSQETQYF.

This clone was counted a few times. The chain links TRBV25-1 to TRBJ1-2; TRBD1 is a possible D gene (6 bases). Trimming pared 4 bases from V and 3 bases from J, leaving 21 bases between. Germline V lookup: CDR1 MGHDK, CDR2 SYGVNS. The CDR3 covers 17 residues. Here the CDR3 reads CASSGSRGRLQDYGYTF. CDR3 bases: TGTGCCAGCAGTGGTTCCAGGGGCAGACTACAAGACTATGGCTACACCTTC.

The chain couples TRBV6-5 to TRBJ1-1; 7 nucleotides line up with TRBD1. The CDR3 loop spans 14 amino acids. Trimming removed 7 bases from V and 0 bases from J; junction bases left unmatched: 5. Germline CDR1 MNHEY, CDR2 SVGAGI. The CDR3 DNA reads TGTGCCAGCAATCGTCAGGGGGTGAACACTGAAGCTTTCTTT. Its protein product is CASNRQGVNTEAFF.

V gene TRBV28 combines with J gene TRBJ2-5, with D possibly TRBD2 on 5 matching bases. Trimming shortened V by 4 bases and J by 0 bases, and 15 bases separated the two germline ends. Germline V gene data show CDR1 as MDHEN and CDR2 as SYDVKM. CDR3 length equals 16 residues. The CDR3 coding sequence is TGTGCCAGCAGTTCTGCGGACTCCGTGTACCAAGAGACCCAGTACTTC. As protein: CASSSADSVYQETQYF.

This clone was detected once. A read error may produce the germline difference seen at one junction end. The V and J genes are TRBV7-9 and TRBJ2-7, with 12 bases aligning to TRBD2. This CDR3 spans 15 amino acids. Germline V gene lookup returns CDR1 SEHNR and CDR2 FQNEAQ (reference sequence). In nucleotides, the CDR3 is TGTTCCAGCAGCTTACCCCTCGGACTAGCGGGAGAGCAGTACTTC. It translates to CSSSLPLGLAGEQYF.

The chain recombines TRBV9 with TRBJ2-5; a weak D match, TRBD2 (5 bases). With 0 bases removed from V and 2 bases from J, the gap between germline ends came to 8 bases. The CDR3 sequence is 14 residues long. CDR1 and CDR2 (germline): SGDLS, YYNGEE. CDR3 bases: TGTGCCAGCAGCGTAGCTAGCCGTCAAGAGACCCAGTACTTC. This sequence encodes CASSVASRQETQYF.

This clone was seen a few times. The chain couples TRBV4-1 to TRBJ2-7; a possible D gene is TRBD2 (5 bases). The germline CDR1 and CDR2 sequences are MGHRA and YSYEKL. Trimming cost V 0 bases and J 3 bases, with 18 bases left between them. This CDR3 comprises 17 residues. The CDR3 DNA sequence: TGCGCCAGCAGCCAAGATCAAGAGTGGGGAGTAGGCTACGAGCAGTACTTC. This encodes CASSQDQEWGVGYEQYF.

As regards this clone: Here the CDR3 omits its conserved ending phenylalanine or tryptophan, so a read error is the likely source. This chain uses TRBV15 with TRBJ1-2; the match to TRBD1 covers 7 bases. With V trimmed by 1 base and J by 5 bases, 10 bases remained unmatched. CDR1 and CDR2 from the germline V gene are LNHNV and YYDKDF (reference sequence). The CDR3 spans 16 residues. CDR3 sequence: CATSRGRDSRLYGYTL. In nucleotides, the CDR3 is TGTGCCACCAGCAGAGGGAGGGACAGCCGATTATATGGCTACACCCTC.

The V gene is TRBV2, the J gene TRBJ1-2; a weak D match, TRBD1 (5 bases). The V gene's germline CDR1 is SNHLY and CDR2 FYNNEI. There are 12 residues in the CDR3. The V end lost 6 bases, the J end lost 6 bases, and 11 bases lay between the germline ends. The CDR3 DNA reads TGTGCCAGCAGGACAGTTTTCAATGGCTACACCTTC. It yields the protein CASRTVFNGYTF. Drawing the rest from reference TRBV2 and TRBJ1-2, the complete variable domain is EPEVTQTPSHQVTQMGQEVILRCVPISNHLYFYWYRQILGQKVEFLVSFYNNEISEKSEIFDDQFSVERPDGSNFTLKIRSTKLEDSAMYFCASRTVFNGYTFGSGTRLTVV.

The rearrangement links TRBV15 to TRBJ2-7; 10 positions agree with TRBD2. V shed 1 base and J 5 bases; nucleotides not matched to a gene: 8. Per germline, CDR1 LNHNV and CDR2 YYDKDF (reference sequence). CDR3 length: 16 amino acids. CDR3 loop: CATSRGIAGGGDEQYF. The CDR3 region has the DNA TGTGCCACCAGCAGAGGGATAGCGGGAGGTGGCGACGAGCAGTACTTC.

The chain carries TRBV18 and TRBJ1-1; weak D call: TRBD1 (6 bases). Trimming left V 4 bases short and J 5 bases short, with 8 bases between. The germline CDR1 and CDR2 sequences are KGHSH and LQKENI. This CDR3 has 12 residues. This CDR3 reads CASSLQGTEAFF. CDR3 in DNA: TGTGCCAGCTCACTGCAGGGGACTGAAGCTTTCTTT.

CDR3 loop: CASSNYYRDNEQFF. CDR3 nucleotide sequence: TGTGCCAGCAGCAATTATTACAGGGACAATGAGCAGTTCTTC. The V call is TRBV7-2, the J call TRBJ2-1, with D possibly matching TRBD1 (6 bases). The germline V gene has CDR1 SGHTA and CDR2 FQGNSA. CDR3 length: 14 residues. Trimming cost V 5 bases and J 5 bases, with 13 bases left between them. Variable domain in full (rest from reference TRBV7-2 and TRBJ2-1): GAGVSQSPSNKVTEKGKDVELRCDPISGHTALYWYRQSLGQGLEFLIYFQGNSAPDKSGLPSDRFSAERTGGSVSTLTIQRTQQEDSAVYLCASSNYYRDNEQFFGPGTRLTVL.